Below, 22 T cell receptor beta chains from the same sample are listed, as sequenced in a study of CD8 T cells in Susac syndrome. Random hexamers were used to reverse transcribe an amount of roughly 0.45 to 1 ug RNA. TCRdb used MiXCR to reprocess the immunoSEQ multiplex PCR reads, holding one entry per CDR3 protein. In the table there are about 100,000 distinct CDR3 sequences, approximately 95% of which are singletons. Sequencing was performed on CD8+ T cells from PBMCs. The receptors here all came from a human donor with Susac syndrome.

The gene calls are TRBV29-1 and TRBJ2-1; TRBD2 might be the D (6 bases). CDR1 is SQVTM, CDR2 ANQGSEA, per germline. This CDR3 region has 15 residues. V lost 2 bases, J lost 7 bases, and 18 bases lay in between. CDR3 amino acids: CSVEFLEGELNEQFF. The CDR3 DNA sequence: TGCAGCGTTGAATTCCTGGAGGGAGAATTGAATGAGCAGTTCTTC.

The chain is built from TRBV5-1 and TRBJ1-2; D may be TRBD1 (5 bases). This CDR3 is built from 14 residues. Germline V gene sequence: CDR1 SGHRS, CDR2 YFSETQ. Trimming left V 7 bases short and J 4 bases short, with 17 bases between. CDR3 nucleotide sequence: TGCGCCAGCGGGGATGGAGGGGCCGGCTATGGCTACACCTTC. Residues: CASGDGGAGYGYTF.

V gene TRBV15 combines with J gene TRBJ2-5, with D uncertain. The CDR3 loop spans 13 amino acids. Trimming stripped 3 bases from V and 3 bases from J, with 8 bases between. Germline CDR1 is LNHNV and CDR2 is YYDKDF (reference sequence). The CDR3 sequence is CATSSPGEETQYF. CDR3 in DNA: TGTGCCACCAGCAGCCCAGGAGAAGAGACCCAGTACTTC.

V and J are TRBV6-6 and TRBJ2-7, with TRBD1 matching over 8 bases. CDR1 and CDR2 from the germline V gene are MNHNY and SVGAGI (reference sequence). The ends lost 6 bases at V and 6 bases at J; junction bases unmatched: 10. The CDR3 extends over 14 amino acids. DNA for the CDR3: TGTGCCAGCAGATCCGGGACAGGATCTCCCGAGCAGTACTTC. Translated, it gives CASRSGTGSPEQYF.

This rearrangement joins TRBV5-6 to TRBJ2-4; D possibly uses TRBD1 or TRBD2 (6 bases each). V dropped 3 bases and J dropped 8 bases, with 15 bases sitting between them. CDR1 and CDR2 from the germline V gene are SGHDT and YYEEEE. CDR3 size: 14 residues. Written as DNA, the CDR3 is TGTGCCAGCAGCTGGGGGGCCTCTGTCCACATTCAGTACTTC. This translates into CASSWGASVHIQYF. Drawing the rest from reference TRBV5-6 and TRBJ2-4, the complete variable domain is DAGVTQSPTHLIKTRGQQVTLRCSPKSGHDTVSWYQQALGQGPQFIFQYYEEEERQRGNFPDRFSGHQFPNYSSELNVNALLLGDSALYLCASSWGASVHIQYFGAGTRLSVL.

CDR3 sequence reads: CASRSVGANEQFF. In DNA form, the CDR3 reads TGTGCCAGCAGAAGTGTAGGGGCAAATGAGCAGTTCTTC. This chain links TRBV7-2 with TRBJ2-1; D perhaps matches TRBD1 (5 bases). The CDR3 loop spans 13 amino acids. Germline CDR1 is SGHTA and CDR2 is FQGNSA. The ends were cut back, 6 bases at V and 7 bases at J, with 13 bases in the middle.

CDR3 in DNA: TGCAGCGTTTCTCGGGGGGAGACCCAGTACTTC. Its protein product is CSVSRGETQYF. The gene calls are TRBV29-1 and TRBJ2-5; a weak D match, TRBD2 (6 bases). The germline gives CDR1 SQVTM, CDR2 ANQGSEA. The CDR3 length is 11 residues. V was clipped by 5 bases and J by 5 bases, with 9 bases between them.

V gene TRBV7-3 combines with J gene TRBJ2-5; 7 bases fit TRBD1. V lost 5 bases and J lost 4; bases outside the gene matches: 7. The CDR3 loop spans 14 amino acids. CDR1 SGHTA and CDR2 FQGTGA come from the germline V gene. The CDR3 DNA is TGTGCCAGCAGCCCCCGACAGGGTGGAGAGACCCAGTACTTC. This codes for CASSPRQGGETQYF.

The chain combines TRBV10-3 with TRBJ2-1; D unclear. The CDR3 consists of 14 residues. Trimming shortened V by 6 bases and J by 0 bases, and 9 bases separated the two germline ends. Germline assignment: CDR1 ENHRY and CDR2 SYGVKD. CDR3 DNA: TGTGCCATCAGAGGGCAGACCTCCTACAATGAGCAGTTCTTC. Encoded protein: CAIRGQTSYNEQFF.

The genes are TRBV23-1 and TRBJ2-2, with TRBD1 matching 9 bases. TRBV23-1 is designated an ORF whose function remains uncertain. The CDR3 length is 16 residues. V dropped 0 bases and J dropped 7; count of bases not matched to a gene: 6. CDR3 region: CASSQSRDRVNGELFF. The CDR3 DNA is TGCGCCAGCAGTCAATCTCGGGACAGGGTAAACGGGGAGCTGTTTTTT.

This clonotype came up a few times. This chain joins TRBV3-1 and TRBJ1-5; no reliable D call. V was trimmed by 4 bases and J by 1 base, leaving 8 bases between them. Germline loops: CDR1 LGHDT, CDR2 YNNKEL (reference sequence). The CDR3 is made up of 14 amino acids. The CDR3 DNA is TGTGCCAGCAGCCCGATAGTAAGCAATCAGCCCCAGCATTTT. The encoded protein is CASSPIVSNQPQHF.

The chain couples TRBV28 to TRBJ2-5, with D unclear. V lost 5 bases to trimming and J lost 3 bases, with 13 bases between them. The germline V gene has CDR1 MDHEN and CDR2 SYDVKM. The CDR3 sequence is 14 residues long. Written as DNA, the CDR3 is TGTGCCAGCAGTCCCACCCCAGCCGAAGAGACCCAGTACTTC. Encoded protein: CASSPTPAEETQYF.

V gene TRBV9 combines with J gene TRBJ2-1; perhaps TRBD2 as D (7 bases). The CDR3 is 15 amino acids. V was cut by 3 bases and J by 8 bases, with 18 bases left in between. Germline lookup yields CDR1 SGDLS and CDR2 YYNGEE. The CDR3 region has the DNA TGTGCCAGCAGCGACCCGGGGGGCGCTGGGTATGAGCAGTTCTTC. Protein: CASSDPGGAGYEQFF.

The chain links TRBV18 to TRBJ2-4; either TRBD1 or TRBD2 may supply D (5 bases each). Trimming removed 3 bases at V and 0 bases at J, with 18 bases between. Germline V lookup: CDR1 KGHSH, CDR2 LQKENI. The CDR3 has 18 amino acids. The chain's CDR3 is CASSPPGRMKLAKNIQYF. The CDR3 DNA reads TGTGCCAGCTCACCCCCGGGACGGATGAAATTAGCCAAAAACATTCAGTACTTC.

The rearrangement uses TRBV9 and TRBJ2-1, with TRBD2 matching over 10 bases. The CDR3 is made up of 13 amino acids. Losses at the gene ends were 7 bases for V and 7 bases for J; bases not matched to a gene: 5. Germline V CDR1 and CDR2: SGDLS, YYNGEE. Here the CDR3 reads CASGAGGPNEQFF. DNA of the CDR3: TGTGCCAGCGGAGCGGGAGGGCCAAATGAGCAGTTCTTC.

The genes are TRBV2 and TRBJ2-7, with D possibly matching TRBD1 (6 bases). V gave up 6 bases and J gave up 3 bases, with 12 bases separating them. Germline loops: CDR1 SNHLY, CDR2 FYNNEI. The CDR3 runs to 13 residues. In nucleotides, the CDR3 is TGTGCCAGCAGGGGGACATACCTCTACGAGCAGTACTTC. It translates to CASRGTYLYEQYF.

The rearrangement joins TRBV5-6 to TRBJ2-2; TRBD2 agrees at 13 bases. Germline trimming cut 4 bases from V and 5 bases from J; bases unmatched to any gene: 5. The CDR3 covers 16 residues. CDR1 is SGHDT and CDR2 is YYEEEE in the germline V gene. CDR3 protein: CASSRRTSGRTGELFF. DNA for the CDR3: TGTGCCAGCAGCAGAAGGACTAGCGGGAGAACCGGGGAGCTGTTTTTT.

The rearrangement uses TRBV27 and TRBJ2-5; D is possibly TRBD2 (6 bases). V gave up 4 bases and J gave up 2 bases, with 14 bases separating them. Germline V gene data show CDR1 as MNHEY and CDR2 as SMNVEV (reference sequence). This CDR3 region has 15 residues. The CDR3 loop is CASSSVLAEQETQYF. The CDR3 coding sequence is TGTGCCAGCAGTTCAGTTTTAGCGGAACAAGAGACCCAGTACTTC.

The J gene is TRBJ2-5, the V gene TRBV15; D call uncertain. V was shortened by 0 bases and J by 2 bases, with 10 bases between the two germline ends. This CDR3 spans 15 amino acids. Germline V gives CDR1 LNHNV, CDR2 YYDKDF (reference sequence). CDR3 amino acids: CATSRDFGLQETQYF. The CDR3 nucleotides read TGTGCCACCAGCAGAGATTTCGGCTTACAAGAGACCCAGTACTTC.

The CDR3 DNA reads as TGTGCCAGCAGCAGGGGGACAGTCGTCACCGGGGAGCTGTTTTTT. Its protein product is CASSRGTVVTGELFF. The genes are TRBV11-2 and TRBJ2-2; 7 bases line up with TRBD1. The CDR3 is made up of 15 amino acids. Trimming removed 5 bases from V and 4 bases from J; junction bases left unmatched: 7. Germline V gene sequence: CDR1 SGHAT, CDR2 FQNNGV.

Written as DNA, the CDR3 is TGTGCCAGCAGCAGAACGGGGGGACCCTACAATGAGCAGTTCTTC. Translating it yields CASSRTGGPYNEQFF. This chain joins TRBV7-2 and TRBJ2-1, with 7 nucleotides matching TRBD2. Germline values: CDR1 SGHTA, CDR2 FQGNSA. Trimming cost V 5 bases and J 2 bases; bases outside gene matches: 6. This CDR3 has 15 amino acids.

The genes are TRBV29-1 and TRBJ1-1, with D possibly matching TRBD1 (6 bases). This CDR3 spans 12 amino acids. V was clipped by 7 bases and J by 6 bases, with 15 bases between them. Per the germline V gene, CDR1 is SQVTM and CDR2 is ANQGSEA. Here the CDR3 DNA reads TGCAGCGCTCAGGGGCCACGGGCTGAAGCTTTCTTT. Translation: CSAQGPRAEAFF.